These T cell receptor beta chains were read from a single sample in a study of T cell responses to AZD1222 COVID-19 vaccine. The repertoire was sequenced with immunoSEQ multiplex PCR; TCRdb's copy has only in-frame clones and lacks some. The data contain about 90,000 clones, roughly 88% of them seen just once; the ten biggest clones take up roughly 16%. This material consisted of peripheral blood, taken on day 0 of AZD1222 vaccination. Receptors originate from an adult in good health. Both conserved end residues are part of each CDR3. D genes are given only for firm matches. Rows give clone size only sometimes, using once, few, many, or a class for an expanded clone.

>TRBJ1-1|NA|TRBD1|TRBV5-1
TGCGCCAGCAGCCGGACAGGGGACGTAGCTTTCTTT
CASSRTGDVAFF
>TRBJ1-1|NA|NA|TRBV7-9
TGTGCCAGCAGCTTAGCAAAGGGAGGAGGGGGTGAAGCTTTCTTT
CASSLAKGGGGEAFF
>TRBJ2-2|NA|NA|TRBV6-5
TGTGCCAGCAGACTTAGCGGTACCAACACCGGGGAGCTGTTTTTT
CASRLSGTNTGELFF
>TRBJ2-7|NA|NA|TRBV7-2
TGTGCCAGCAGCTCGAGCGGACCCTACGAGCAGTACTTC
CASSSSGPYEQYF
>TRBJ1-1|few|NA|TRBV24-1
TGTGCCACCAGCGAAGGGGGGGGCACTGAAGCTTTCTTT
CATSEGGGTEAFF
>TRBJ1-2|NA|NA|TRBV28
TGTGCCAGCAGTTTTCTAAGAACCTATGGCTACACCTTC
CASSFLRTYGYTF
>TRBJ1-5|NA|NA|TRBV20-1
TGCAGTGCTAGCAGGGGAAGGCCCCAGCATTTT
CSASRGRPQHF
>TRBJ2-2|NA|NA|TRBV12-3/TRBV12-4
TGTGCCAGCAGTTTAGGGGGGACCGGGGAGCTGTTTTTT
CASSLGGTGELFF
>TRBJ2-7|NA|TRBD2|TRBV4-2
TGTGCCAGCAGCCGGCCTCGACTAGCGGGATCTCCCTACGAGCAGTACTTC
CASSRPRLAGSPYEQYF
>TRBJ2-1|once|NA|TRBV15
TGTGCCACCAGCAGACCCCTCCTTAGGACTGCCTCCTACAATGAGCAGTTCTTC
CATSRPLLRTASYNEQFF
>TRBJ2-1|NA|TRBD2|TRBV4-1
TGCGCCAGCAGCCAACTACTAGCGGGAGCGGATGAGCAGTTCTTC
CASSQLLAGADEQFF
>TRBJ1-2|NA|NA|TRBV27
TGTGCCAGCAGTCTCTCCTGGGGGGCCATCTATGGCTACACCTTC
CASSLSWGAIYGYTF
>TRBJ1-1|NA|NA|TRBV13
TGTGCCAGCAGCTTTTTTCTGCAAAACACTGAAGCTTTCTTT
CASSFFLQNTEAFF
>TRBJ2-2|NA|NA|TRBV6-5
TGTGCCAGCAGCATCGAAGGGGCGAACACCGGGGAGCTGTTTTTT
CASSIEGANTGELFF
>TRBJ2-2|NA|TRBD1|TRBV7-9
TGTGCCAGCAGCCCTGGACAGGGGACAGGGGAGCTGTTTTTT
CASSPGQGTGELFF
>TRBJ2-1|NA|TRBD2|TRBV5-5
TGTGCCAGCATCGGACTAGCGGGAGCCTACAATGAGCAGTTCTTC
CASIGLAGAYNEQFF
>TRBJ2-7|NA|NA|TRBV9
TGTGCCAGCAGCGTCGTAAGTACCTCCTACGAGCAGTACTTC
CASSVVSTSYEQYF
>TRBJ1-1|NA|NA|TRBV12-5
TGTGCTAGTGTCAGGTCAGGGCGAGACACTGAAGCTTTCTTT
CASVRSGRDTEAFF
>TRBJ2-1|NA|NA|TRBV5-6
TGTGCCAGCAGCCGAATTGGTGAGGGCCCTAGTGAGCAGTTCTTC
CASSRIGEGPSEQFF
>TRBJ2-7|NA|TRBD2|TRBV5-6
TGTGCCAGCAGCTTGGGCCTTCGCGGGGGGAACGAGCAGTACTTC
CASSLGLRGGNEQYF
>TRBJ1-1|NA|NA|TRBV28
TGTGCCAGCAGTTTCACGGGGTCCACTGAAGCTTTCTTT
CASSFTGSTEAFF
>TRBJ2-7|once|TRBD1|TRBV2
TGTGCCAGCAGCGGGACAGGGCCAGGCTGGGCCTACGAGCAGTACTTC
CASSGTGPGWAYEQYF
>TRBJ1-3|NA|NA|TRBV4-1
TGCGCCAGCAGCCAAGTGGGGCACGGTAACTCTGGAAACACCATATATTTT
CASSQVGHGNSGNTIYF
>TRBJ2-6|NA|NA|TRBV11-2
TGTGCCAGCAGCCCCGGGGCCTCTGGGGCCAACGTCCTGACTTTC
CASSPGASGANVLTF
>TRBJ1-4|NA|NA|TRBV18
TGTGCCAGCTCACGGGTCCAGGGCACTAATGAAAAACTGTTTTTT
CASSRVQGTNEKLFF
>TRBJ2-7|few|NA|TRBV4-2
TGTGCCAGCAGCCAAGAGTCCAGGGGACCGAATTCCTACGAGCAGTACTTC
CASSQESRGPNSYEQYF
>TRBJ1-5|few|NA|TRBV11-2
TGTGCCAGCAGCCAGATGGCACAGGGTCAGCCCCAGCATTTT
CASSQMAQGQPQHF
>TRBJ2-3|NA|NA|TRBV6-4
TGTGCCAGCAGTGACTCGACTGGCACAGATACGCAGTATTTT
CASSDSTGTDTQYF
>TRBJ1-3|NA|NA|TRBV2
TGTGCCAGCAGTGGAGCTTTGGGAAACACCATATATTTT
CASSGALGNTIYF
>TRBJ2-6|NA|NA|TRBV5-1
TGCGCCAGCAGCCCGGGACTGGCTGGGGCCAACGTCCTGACTTTC
CASSPGLAGANVLTF
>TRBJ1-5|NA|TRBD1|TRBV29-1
TGCAGCGTGGCAGGGGGCAGCAATCAGCCCCAGCATTTT
CSVAGGSNQPQHF
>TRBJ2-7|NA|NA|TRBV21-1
TGTGCCAGCTTTTCCGTAGTGCACGAGCAGTACTTC
CASFSVVHEQYF
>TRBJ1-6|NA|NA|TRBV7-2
TGTGCCAGCAGCTTTGGGAGCTCCTATAATTCACCCCTCCACTTT
CASSFGSSYNSPLHF
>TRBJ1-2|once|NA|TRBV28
TGTGCCAGCAGTTCCAGGGGAGCTAACTATGGCTACACCTTC
CASSSRGANYGYTF
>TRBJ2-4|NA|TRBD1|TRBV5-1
TGCGCCAGCAGCCCGAGACAGGGGGCGAGGGACATTCAGTACTTC
CASSPRQGARDIQYF
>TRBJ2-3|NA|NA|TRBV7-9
TGTGCCATAGGTCGGGCAGGGGGCACAGATACGCAGTATTTT
CAIGRAGGTDTQYF
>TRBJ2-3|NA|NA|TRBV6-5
TGTGCCAGCGCCCGGACTGCTAGCACAGATACGCAGTATTTT
CASARTASTDTQYF
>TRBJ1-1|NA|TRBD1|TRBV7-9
TGTGCCAGCAGCTACGGGACAGGGACTGAAGCTTTCTTT
CASSYGTGTEAFF
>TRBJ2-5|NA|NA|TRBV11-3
TGTGCCAGCTCGAGGGATGGAAGAGAGACCCAGTACTTC
CASSRDGRETQYF
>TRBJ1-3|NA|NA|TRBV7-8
TGTGCCAGCAGCTTAGGTGGTAACATTCTTGGAAACACCATATATTTT
CASSLGGNILGNTIYF
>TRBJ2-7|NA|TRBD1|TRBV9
TGTGCCAGCAGCCCGGGGACAGGGACCTACGAGCAGTACTTC
CASSPGTGTYEQYF
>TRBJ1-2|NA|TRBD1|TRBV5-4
TGTGCCAGCAGCCCAGGAGGGACAGAGCAGACTTATGGCTACACCTTC
CASSPGGTEQTYGYTF
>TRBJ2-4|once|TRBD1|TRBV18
TGTGCCAGCTCACCCGGACAGGGATTAACCAAAAACATTCAGTACTTC
CASSPGQGLTKNIQYF
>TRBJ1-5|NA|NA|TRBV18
TGTGCCAGCTCAAAATACGCCCCAATGACAGCGTCGGGACAGCCCCAGCATTTT
CASSKYAPMTASGQPQHF
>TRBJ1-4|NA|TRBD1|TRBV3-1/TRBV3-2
TGTGCCAGCAGCCAACAGACAGGGGTGGGTGAAAAACTGTTTTTT
CASSQQTGVGEKLFF
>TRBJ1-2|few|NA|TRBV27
TGTGCCAGCAGTTTGAGGGGGGTTGGCGGCTACACCTTC
CASSLRGVGGYTF
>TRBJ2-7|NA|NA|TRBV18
TGTGCCAGCTCATCCGGGAGCTCCTACGAGCAGTACTTC
CASSSGSSYEQYF
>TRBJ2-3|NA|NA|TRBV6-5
TGTGCCAGCATGTTAGCTCCTAGCACAGATACGCAGTATTTT
CASMLAPSTDTQYF
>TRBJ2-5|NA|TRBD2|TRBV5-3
TGTGCCAGAAGCTTGTACGGTAGCGGGAGGGCCGGGGAGACCCAGTACTTC
CARSLYGSGRAGETQYF
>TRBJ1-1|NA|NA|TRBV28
TGTGCCAGCAGTTCACCGGGACGATTGAACACTGAAGCTTTCTTT
CASSSPGRLNTEAFF
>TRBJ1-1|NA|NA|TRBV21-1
TGTGCCAGCAGCAACAGGGCTACAGAACAAGAAGCTTTCTTT
CASSNRATEQEAFF
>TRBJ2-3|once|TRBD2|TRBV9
TGTGCCAGCAGCGTAGGGACTAGCGGGAGGGCCGTAGATACGCAGTATTTT
CASSVGTSGRAVDTQYF
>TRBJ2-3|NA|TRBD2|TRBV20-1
TGCAGTGCTAGTCGCGGGAGTTCAGGAGATACGCAGTATTTT
CSASRGSSGDTQYF
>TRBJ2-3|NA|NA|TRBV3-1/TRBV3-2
TGTGCCAGCAGCCAAGATATACGTACGCAGTATTTT
CASSQDIRTQYF
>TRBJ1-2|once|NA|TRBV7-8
TGTGCCAGCAGCTTAGGGGGACCCGTCGCCTATGGCTACACCTTC
CASSLGGPVAYGYTF
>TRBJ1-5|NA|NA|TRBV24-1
TGTGCCACCAGTGACTCGGGGGGGGGCAATCAGCCCCAGCATTTT
CATSDSGGGNQPQHF
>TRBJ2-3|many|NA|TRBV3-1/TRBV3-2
TGTGCCAGCAGCCGAACCAGCGGACGGAACACAGATACGCAGTATTTT
CASSRTSGRNTDTQYF
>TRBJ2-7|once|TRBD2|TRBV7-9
TGTGCCAGCAGCCTCCGGGACTACTACGAGCAGTACTTC
CASSLRDYYEQYF